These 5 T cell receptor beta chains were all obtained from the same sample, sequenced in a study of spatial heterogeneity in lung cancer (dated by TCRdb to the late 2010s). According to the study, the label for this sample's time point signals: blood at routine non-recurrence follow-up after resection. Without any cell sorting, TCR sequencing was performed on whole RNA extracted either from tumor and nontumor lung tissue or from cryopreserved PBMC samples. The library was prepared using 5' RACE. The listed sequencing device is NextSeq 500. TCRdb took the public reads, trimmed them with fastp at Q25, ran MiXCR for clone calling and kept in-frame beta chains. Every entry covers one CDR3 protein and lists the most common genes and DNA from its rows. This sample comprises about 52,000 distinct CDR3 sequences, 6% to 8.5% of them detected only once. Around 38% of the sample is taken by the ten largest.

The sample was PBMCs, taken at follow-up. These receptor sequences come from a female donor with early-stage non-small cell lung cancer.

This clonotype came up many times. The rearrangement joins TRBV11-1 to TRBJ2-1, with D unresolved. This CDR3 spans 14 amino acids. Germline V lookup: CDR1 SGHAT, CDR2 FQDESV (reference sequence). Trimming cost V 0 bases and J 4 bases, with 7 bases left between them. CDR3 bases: TGTGCCAGCAGCTTAGCGGCAGCTTACAATGAGCAGTTCTTC. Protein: CASSLAAAYNEQFF.

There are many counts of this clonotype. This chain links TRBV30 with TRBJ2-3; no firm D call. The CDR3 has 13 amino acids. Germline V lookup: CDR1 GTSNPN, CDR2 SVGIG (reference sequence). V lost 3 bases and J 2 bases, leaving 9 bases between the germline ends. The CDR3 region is CAWRKENTDTQYF. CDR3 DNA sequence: TGTGCCTGGAGGAAAGAAAACACAGATACGCAGTATTTT.

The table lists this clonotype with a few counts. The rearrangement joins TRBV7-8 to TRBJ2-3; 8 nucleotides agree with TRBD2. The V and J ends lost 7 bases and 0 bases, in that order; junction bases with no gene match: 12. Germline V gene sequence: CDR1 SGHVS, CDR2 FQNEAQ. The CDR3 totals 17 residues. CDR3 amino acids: CASTPRGAGASTDTQYF. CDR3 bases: TGTGCCAGCACCCCCCGCGGAGCGGGGGCCAGCACAGATACGCAGTATTTT.

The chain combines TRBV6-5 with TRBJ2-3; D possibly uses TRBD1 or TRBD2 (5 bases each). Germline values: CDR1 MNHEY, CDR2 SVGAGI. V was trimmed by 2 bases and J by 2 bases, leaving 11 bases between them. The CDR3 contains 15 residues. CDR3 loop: CASSYTGHPTDTQYF. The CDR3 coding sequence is TGTGCCAGCAGTTACACGGGGCATCCCACAGATACGCAGTATTTT.

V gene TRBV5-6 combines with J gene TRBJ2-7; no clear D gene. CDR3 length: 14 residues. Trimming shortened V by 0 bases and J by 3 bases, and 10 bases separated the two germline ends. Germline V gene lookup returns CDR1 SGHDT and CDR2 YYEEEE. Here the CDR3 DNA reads TGTGCCAGCAGCTTGGTGAGCAAATACTACGAGCAGTACTTC. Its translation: CASSLVSKYYEQYF.